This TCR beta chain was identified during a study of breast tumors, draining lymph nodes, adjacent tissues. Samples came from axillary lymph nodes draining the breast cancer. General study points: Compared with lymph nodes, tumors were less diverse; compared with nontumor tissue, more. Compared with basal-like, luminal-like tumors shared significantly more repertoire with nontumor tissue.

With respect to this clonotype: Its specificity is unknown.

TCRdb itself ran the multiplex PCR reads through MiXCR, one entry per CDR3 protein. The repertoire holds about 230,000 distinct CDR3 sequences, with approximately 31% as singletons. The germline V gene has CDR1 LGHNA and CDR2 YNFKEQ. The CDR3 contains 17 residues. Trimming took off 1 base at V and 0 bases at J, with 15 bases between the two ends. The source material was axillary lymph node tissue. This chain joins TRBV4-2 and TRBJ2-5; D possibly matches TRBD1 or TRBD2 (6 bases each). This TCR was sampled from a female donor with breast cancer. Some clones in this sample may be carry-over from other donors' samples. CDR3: CASSQAFGGRDQETQYF. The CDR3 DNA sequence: TGTGCCAGCAGCCAAGCGTTCGGGGGCCGTGACCAAGAGACCCAGTACTTC.